Listed here are 23 T cell receptor beta chains from one sample, sequenced in a study of identical twins. One entry per CDR3 protein, called by TCRdb with MiXCR from the 5' RACE reads. The repertoire consists of some 250,000 distinct CDR3 sequences, with approximately 11% occurring once and the leading ten covering 4% to 5%. This sample was also put to use in a study of yellow fever vaccine responses in identical twins.

Sequencing was performed on memory (CD45RO+) T cells sorted from blood. The receptors shown here come from a woman aged 18-29 years in good health.

This clonotype was detected a few times. The CDR3 DNA reads as TGTGCCATCAGTGACCCAGGACTGGAAGGAGATACGCAGTATTTT. Amino acid sequence: CAISDPGLEGDTQYF. The chain employs TRBV10-3 and TRBJ2-3; weak D call: TRBD2 (5 bases). Deletions cut 3 bases from V and 5 bases from J, with 15 bases between. The germline V gene has CDR1 ENHRY and CDR2 SYGVKD. The CDR3 runs to 15 residues.

This clonotype has at least ten counts. This chain joins TRBV5-1 and TRBJ2-7, with 8 bases lining up with TRBD1. V lost 3 bases, J lost 5 bases, and 4 bases stayed unmatched. The CDR3 is 13 residues long. Germline-derived CDR1 and CDR2 are SGHRS and YFSETQ. The CDR3: CASSYQGADEQYF. CDR3 bases: TGCGCCAGCAGCTACCAGGGGGCAGACGAGCAGTACTTC.

The V gene is TRBV4-3, the J gene TRBJ2-7, with 12 nucleotides matching TRBD1. CDR1 is LGHNA and CDR2 is YSLEER in the germline V gene. V lost 0 bases, J lost 4 bases, and 7 bases stayed unmatched. The CDR3 consists of 17 residues. The CDR3 here is CASSQDSGTGGRYEQYF. The CDR3 DNA sequence: TGCGCCAGCAGCCAAGATAGTGGGACAGGGGGCAGGTACGAGCAGTACTTC.

This clonotype was counted a few times. The genes are TRBV7-8 and TRBJ1-5; D gene uncertain. Germline V gives CDR1 SGHVS, CDR2 FQNEAQ. The CDR3 sequence is 14 residues long. The ends were cut back, 5 bases at V and 2 bases at J, with 10 bases in the middle. Written as DNA, the CDR3 is TGTGCCAGCAGCCGTAGAGATGGCAATCAGCCCCAGCATTTT. This sequence encodes CASSRRDGNQPQHF.

This clonotype was observed at least ten times. V gene TRBV6-4 combines with J gene TRBJ2-3; no definite D call. The ends were cut back, 5 bases at V and 2 bases at J, with 8 bases in the middle. Germline values: CDR1 MRHNA, CDR2 SNTAGT. The CDR3 runs to 13 residues. The CDR3 region has the DNA TGTGCCAGCAGTCCCTCCCCCACAGATACGCAGTATTTT. It codes for CASSPSPTDTQYF.

This chain connects TRBV5-1 to TRBJ1-1; TRBD1 matches 8 bases. CDR1 SGHRS and CDR2 YFSETQ come from the germline V gene. Germline trimming cut 6 bases from V and 3 bases from J; bases unmatched to any gene: 10. The CDR3 sequence is 15 residues long. The CDR3 reads CASKGTQGADTEAFF. CDR3 nucleotides: TGCGCCAGCAAAGGAACCCAGGGGGCAGACACTGAAGCTTTCTTT.

This chain connects TRBV14 to TRBJ2-1; D uncertain. The germline CDR1 and CDR2 sequences are SGHDN and FVKESK. V was clipped by 0 bases and J by 7 bases, with 10 bases between them. The CDR3 is made up of 14 amino acids. CDR3 DNA sequence: TGTGCCAGCAGCCAAGATTCCAGCGATAATGAGCAGTTCTTC. The encoded protein is CASSQDSSDNEQFF.

The rearrangement uses TRBV5-8 and TRBJ2-1; either TRBD1 or TRBD2 may fit D (5 bases each). V lost 4 bases and J 3 bases, leaving 8 bases between the germline ends. Germline assignment: CDR1 SGHTS and CDR2 YDEGEE. This CDR3 spans 13 amino acids. CDR3 sequence (DNA): TGTGCCAGCAGCCCGGGGCGCTACAATGAGCAGTTCTTC. Protein sequence: CASSPGRYNEQFF.

The chain links TRBV24-1 to TRBJ2-7; TRBD1 or TRBD2 may be the D gene (5 bases each). The CDR3 is 14 amino acids. The germline V gene has CDR1 KGHDR and CDR2 SFDVKD. Trimming removed 3 bases at V and 6 bases at J, with 14 bases between. The CDR3 region has the DNA TGTGCCACCAGTGATCCGGGACGCTCCGGCGAGCAGTACTTC. Protein sequence: CATSDPGRSGEQYF.

The table lists this clonotype with a few counts. The V and J genes are TRBV20-1 and TRBJ2-7; D not resolved. Germline CDR1 reads DFQATT; CDR2 reads SNEGSKA (reference sequence). The CDR3 covers 11 residues. Between the trimmed V and J ends, which lost 3 bases and 5 bases, there was a span of 8 bases. CDR3 sequence: CSASHSNEQYF. The CDR3 DNA reads as TGCAGTGCTAGCCATAGTAACGAGCAGTACTTC.

This clonotype has more than one count but fewer than ten. This sequence joins TRBV6-5 and TRBJ2-1; TRBD1 might be the D (6 bases). V shed 2 bases and J shed 9 bases, with 11 bases lying between them. Germline CDR1 MNHEY, CDR2 SVGAGI. CDR3 length: 13 residues. CDR3 region: CASSYGQGLEQFF. The CDR3 DNA sequence: TGTGCCAGCAGTTACGGCCAGGGGCTTGAGCAGTTCTTC.

The chain has TRBV28 and TRBJ1-3, with D uncertain. The germline V gene has CDR1 MDHEN and CDR2 SYDVKM. The CDR3 contains 15 residues. V was trimmed by 7 bases and J by 0 bases, leaving 13 bases between them. The CDR3 is CASKTTFASGNTIYF. CDR3 coding DNA: TGTGCCAGCAAAACGACTTTCGCCTCTGGAAACACCATATATTTT.

Only a few counts were recorded for this clonotype. V is TRBV2 and J is TRBJ2-7; 8 nucleotides align to TRBD2. Germline trimming cut 5 bases from V and 2 bases from J; bases unmatched to any gene: 14. The V gene's germline CDR1 is SNHLY and CDR2 FYNNEI. The CDR3 runs 17 residues. For the CDR3, the DNA is TGTGCCAGCAGTCACACCCAAAACCTAGCGGGCACCTACGAGCAGTACTTC. Translated, it gives CASSHTQNLAGTYEQYF.

This clonotype turned up a few times. V gene TRBV15 combines with J gene TRBJ2-7, with TRBD1 matching over 8 bases. CDR3 length: 14 amino acids. V shed 0 bases, J shed 11 bases, and the junction held 9 bases outside the gene matches. Germline values: CDR1 LNHNV, CDR2 YYDKDF (reference sequence). The CDR3 sequence: CATSRDGEQGGEYF. CDR3 coding DNA: TGTGCCACCAGCAGAGACGGCGAACAGGGGGGAGAGTACTTC.

The chain couples TRBV3-1 to TRBJ2-2; D not certain. Trimming shortened V by 7 bases and J by 3 bases, and 9 bases separated the two germline ends. CDR1 LGHDT and CDR2 YNNKEL come from the germline V gene (reference sequence). This CDR3 contains 13 residues. The CDR3 sequence is CASTGSDTGELFF. CDR3 in DNA: TGTGCCAGCACTGGGTCCGACACCGGGGAGCTGTTTTTT.

A few counts support this clonotype. The rearrangement links TRBV20-1 to TRBJ2-1; 7 bases match TRBD2. The V segment lost 6 bases and the J segment 0 bases; nucleotides outside the gene matches: 23. CDR1 is DFQATT, CDR2 SNEGSKA, per germline (reference sequence). The CDR3 loop spans 20 amino acids. The CDR3 sequence: CSALSGAGAGLVSSYNEQFF. As DNA, the CDR3 is TGCAGTGCCCTATCCGGGGCAGGCGCCGGACTAGTGAGCTCCTACAATGAGCAGTTCTTC.

The chain has TRBV2 and TRBJ2-7; D might be TRBD1 (5 bases). V was clipped by 3 bases and J by 1 base, with 28 bases between them. Germline V gene lookup returns CDR1 SNHLY and CDR2 FYNNEI. The CDR3 totals 20 residues. DNA of the CDR3: TGTGCCAGCAGTGACCGATTTAACTTGAAACAAGGGGTCCCTTCCTACGAGCAGTACTTC. This gives the protein CASSDRFNLKQGVPSYEQYF.

The chain links TRBV7-6 to TRBJ2-1; 12 bases are a match to TRBD2. Per the germline V gene, CDR1 is SGHVS and CDR2 is FNYEAQ. V lost 4 bases to trimming and J lost 9 bases; unmatched junction nucleotides: 10. This CDR3 spans 16 amino acids. CDR3: CASSSLLAGGRSEQFF. CDR3 DNA sequence: TGTGCCAGCAGCTCCCTGCTAGCGGGGGGGAGGAGTGAGCAGTTCTTC.

V gene TRBV11-2 combines with J gene TRBJ1-3; the D gene is possibly TRBD1 (5 bases). Germline values: CDR1 SGHAT, CDR2 FQNNGV. This CDR3 has 15 residues. Trimming took off 2 bases at V and 0 bases at J, with 8 bases between the two ends. This chain's CDR3 is CASSLRGPSGNTIYF. In DNA, the CDR3 is TGTGCCAGCAGCTTACGGGGCCCCTCTGGAAACACCATATATTTT.

Only a few counts were recorded for this clonotype. This chain uses TRBV7-2 with TRBJ2-1; D perhaps matches TRBD1 (7 bases). The V and J ends lost 2 bases and 7 bases respectively, with 21 bases between them. The germline V gene encodes CDR1 SGHTA and CDR2 FQGNSA. The CDR3 has 17 residues. CDR3 sequence (DNA): TGTGCCAGCAGCTTAAGGGGATCAAGGACAGGAGGGAATGAGCAGTTCTTC. Translation gives CASSLRGSRTGGNEQFF.

This clonotype was seen a handful of times. This chain connects TRBV28 to TRBJ2-7, with 8 bases aligning to TRBD1. CDR3 length equals 16 residues. Germline loops: CDR1 MDHEN, CDR2 SYDVKM. V lost 2 bases, J lost 1 base, and 7 bases stayed unmatched. CDR3 protein: CASSLSRGRVSYEQYF. In DNA, the CDR3 is TGTGCCAGCAGTTTAAGCAGGGGGCGGGTATCCTACGAGCAGTACTTC.

J is TRBJ2-1 and V is TRBV29-1; 14 positions agree with TRBD2. The CDR3 loop spans 15 amino acids. CDR1 SQVTM and CDR2 ANQGSEA come from the germline V gene. With V trimmed by 4 bases and J by 6 bases, 5 bases remained unmatched. CDR3 nucleotides: TGCAGCGTTGTCTTGACTAGCGGGAGGGCCAATGAGCAGTTCTTC. It codes for CSVVLTSGRANEQFF.

The chain recombines TRBV5-1 with TRBJ1-1, with D perhaps matching TRBD1 (6 bases). Germline CDR1 is SGHRS and CDR2 is YFSETQ. The CDR3 runs 15 residues. Trimming cost V 1 base and J 5 bases, with 15 bases left between them. The CDR3 DNA sequence: TGCGCCAGCAGCTTGAACAGGGAGGGTGTGACTGAAGCTTTCTTT. This gives the protein CASSLNREGVTEAFF.